This T cell receptor beta chain was captured in a study of CD4 T cells in relation to SARS-CoV-2 and coronaviruses. Background on the study: PBMCs were cultured with antigen for roughly nine days before TCR beta sequencing. Controls used an HIV-1 Nef peptide pool or no peptide.

Regarding this clone: Its antigen is as yet unknown.

The study's findings and limits: This crossreactivity analysis covered spike protein alone, no other viral proteins.

The unexposed donors gave CD4+ T cells in 2011-2018, prior to COVID-19. The cells were cultured for 9 to 11 days before CD4+ T cells were isolated. Sequenced by immunoSEQ multiplex PCR; TCRdb stores in-frame clones only, minus some. The data hold 20,000 to 25,000 clones, with 60% to 85% observed a single time. V shed 5 bases, J shed 5 bases, and the junction held 7 bases outside the gene matches. The CDR3 contains 14 residues. The V gene's germline CDR1 is SEHNR and CDR2 FQNEAQ (reference sequence). The clonotype originates from a human donor in good health. The sequenced material came from CD4+ T cells from PBMCs, cultured in vitro. This chain links TRBV7-9 with TRBJ2-3; 7 nucleotides match TRBD1. CDR3 sequence reads: CASSQGQDLDTQYF. DNA of the CDR3: TGTGCCAGCAGCCAAGGACAGGACCTAGATACGCAGTATTTT.